This is a list of T cell receptor beta chains from one sample in a study of PD-1 blockade in mismatch repair-deficient tumors. Libraries were prepared by immunoSEQ multiplex PCR; TCRdb keeps only in-frame clonotypes and omits some of them. The repertoire has 100,000 to 150,000 clones, around 87% of them found once; the top ten carry about 14%. This material consisted of peripheral blood, taken 44 weeks after starting pembrolizumab. The receptors come from an adult with mismatch repair-deficient cancer. Both conserved end residues are part of each CDR3. The D gene is left open where the match is weak. Clone size is stated in some rows and not others, as once, few, many or a class when expanded.

j_call d_call cdr3_length v_call clone_size cdr3_aa cdr3_nt
TRBJ2-5 NA 15 TRBV12-5 NA CASGSVARGQETQYF TGTGCTAGTGGATCGGTCGCGAGGGGCCAAGAGACCCAGTACTTC
TRBJ2-5 NA 14 TRBV11-2 NA CASSLGQTRETQYF TGTGCCAGCAGCTTAGGCCAGACGAGGGAGACCCAGTACTTC
TRBJ1-4 TRBD1 14 TRBV19 NA CASTGTGTNEKLFF TGTGCCAGTACCGGGACAGGGACTAATGAAAAACTGTTTTTT
TRBJ2-7 TRBD2 15 TRBV4-1 NA CASSQGGGSSYEQYF TGCGCCAGCAGCCAAGGAGGCGGGAGCTCCTACGAGCAGTACTTC
TRBJ1-1 NA 14 TRBV9 few CASSGGQPNTEAFF TGTGCCAGCAGCGGAGGACAGCCGAACACTGAAGCTTTCTTT
TRBJ2-7 TRBD2 18 TRBV15 once CATSRTPGETSGRYEQYF TGTGCCACCAGCAGAACCCCGGGCGAGACTAGCGGGAGATACGAGCAGTACTTC
TRBJ2-7 NA 10 TRBV5-4 NA CASVRRGQYF TGCGCCAGCGTTAGGAGGGGGCAGTACTTC
TRBJ2-5 TRBD1 16 TRBV16 NA CASSQRLTGAEETQYF TGTGCCAGCAGCCAACGTCTTACAGGGGCTGAAGAGACCCAGTACTTC
TRBJ2-3 TRBD1 15 TRBV4-1 NA CASSPRQGGTDTQYF TGCGCCAGCAGCCCAAGACAGGGCGGTACAGATACGCAGTATTTT
TRBJ2-7 TRBD2 15 TRBV2 NA CATSQTSGRNYEQYF TGTGCCACCAGCCAGACTAGCGGGAGGAACTACGAGCAGTACTTC
TRBJ2-7 NA 13 TRBV10-3 NA CAISLPEGNEQYF TGTGCCATCAGCCTACCGGAGGGAAACGAGCAGTACTTC
TRBJ2-2 NA 15 TRBV25-1 NA CASSELALDTGELFF TGTGCCAGCAGTGAGCTAGCCCTCGACACCGGGGAGCTGTTTTTT
TRBJ2-7 NA 15 TRBV11-3 NA CASSARDGANYEQYF TGTGCCAGCAGCGCTCGGGACGGAGCAAATTACGAGCAGTACTTC
TRBJ2-7 NA 13 TRBV29-1 NA CSVGGPLTYEQYF TGCAGCGTGGGAGGACCCCTTACCTACGAGCAGTACTTC
TRBJ2-7 NA 10 TRBV20-1 NA CSASSYEQYF TGCAGTGCTTCCTCCTACGAGCAGTACTTC
TRBJ2-7 NA 14 TRBV7-9 NA CASSSGPPSYEQYF TGTGCCAGCAGCTCCGGACCACCCTCCTACGAGCAGTACTTC